This T cell receptor (beta chain) is from a study of technical replicates of blood from several donors. The germline V gene has CDR1 SQVTM and CDR2 ANQGSEA. This CDR3 spans 15 amino acids. The V gene end was trimmed by 2 bases and the J gene end by 1 base; junction bases not matched to a gene: 4. This clone was counted a single time. Repertoires were generated with immunoSEQ multiplex PCR, while TCRdb's copy carries only in-frame clones and drops some. The repertoire holds fewer than 65,000 clones, with more than 70% as singletons. Source material: PBMCs. The gene calls are TRBV29-1 and TRBJ2-1; 8 positions match TRBD2. The clonotype originates from a human donor in good health. Some clones in this sample may be carry-over from other donors' samples. CDR3 coding DNA: TGCAGCGTTGAAACTAGCGGAGCTTCCTACAATGAGCAGTTCTTC. Translated: CSVETSGASYNEQFF.